This T cell receptor (beta chain) comes out of a study of blood T cells in healthy people across ages. Study-wide background: With template switching, about one barcoded beta molecule was captured per two T cells.

This clonotype was counted ten times or more. Trimming left V 3 bases short and J 5 bases short, with 11 bases between. CDR1 KGHSH and CDR2 LQKENI come from the germline V gene. The length of the CDR3 is 13 residues. A J-beta primer mix and a sample-barcoded 5' primer were used in a second PCR of about 7 to 12 cycles. One entry per CDR3 protein, called by TCRdb with MiXCR from the 5' RACE reads. The table lists 1.2 million to 1.5 million distinct CDR3 sequences, about 43% of them singletons. This TCR was recovered from a woman aged 18-30 years in good health. The chain couples TRBV18 to TRBJ2-7; D not resolved. The sequenced material came from blood. In nucleotides, the CDR3 is TGTGCCAGCTCACCGGATTTGCGCGACGAGCAGTACTTC. It encodes CASSPDLRDEQYF.